This entry lists 11 T cell receptor beta chains sequenced from one sample in a study of response to subunit inactivated influenza vaccine. TCRdb independently ran MiXCR on the RT-PCR reads; one entry per CDR3 protein. There are some 550,000 distinct CDR3 sequences in the sample; under 30% occur only once, and about 3% lies in the top ten. The data were also submitted as part of a second study, on T cells expressing NK-cell markers. That paper adds: A 5'RACE template switching approach incorporating UMIs was used to make TCR beta cDNA.

Sequenced material: CD4+ T cells sorted from PBMCs, taken 11 to 12 days after vaccination. These receptors originate from a man aged 50 to 59 who received an inactivated influenza vaccine.

This chain joins TRBV6-6 and TRBJ2-1; no clear D gene. Trimming took 5 bases from V and 6 from J, leaving 11 bases between them. This CDR3 has 13 residues. Germline V CDR1 and CDR2: MNHNY, SVGAGI (reference sequence). The CDR3 loop is CASSRAQRNEQFF. CDR3 coding DNA: TGTGCCAGCAGTAGGGCCCAGCGCAATGAGCAGTTCTTC.

The chain recombines TRBV30 with TRBJ1-1, with D tentatively TRBD1 (6 bases). Looked up from germline, CDR1 is GTSNPN and CDR2 is SVGIG (reference sequence). V was clipped by 4 bases and J by 5 bases, with 17 bases between them. This CDR3 has 14 amino acids. CDR3 sequence: CAWTGRVRGTEAFF. The DNA of the CDR3 is TGTGCCTGGACCGGGAGGGTCAGGGGTACTGAAGCTTTCTTT.

The CDR3 bases are TGTGCCAGCAGTGAAAGGGGACTAGCGGGAGAGACCCAGTACTTC. Amino acids: CASSERGLAGETQYF. This chain joins TRBV2 and TRBJ2-5; 12 bases agree with TRBD2. V gave up 2 bases and J gave up 4 bases; unmatched junction bases: 2. CDR3 length: 15 residues. The germline V gene has CDR1 SNHLY and CDR2 FYNNEI.

The chain combines TRBV3-1 with TRBJ1-6; a possible D gene is TRBD1 (6 bases). The CDR3 runs 17 residues. Trimming removed 0 bases from V and 9 bases from J, with 18 bases in between. The V gene's germline CDR1 is LGHDT and CDR2 YNNKEL (reference sequence). CDR3 DNA: TGTGCCAGCAGCCAAGAGGGGACCATACAGGGCCGTTCACCCCTCCACTTT. Amino acids: CASSQEGTIQGRSPLHF. The variable domain in full, completed from reference TRBV3-1 and TRBJ1-6, reads DTAVSQTPKYLVTQMGNDKSIKCEQNLGHDTMYWYKQDSKKFLKIMFSYNNKELIINETVPNRFSPKSPDKAHLNLHINSLELGDSAVYFCASSQEGTIQGRSPLHFGNGTRLTVT.

This clonotype was seen more than once but under ten times. The chain has TRBV12-3 or TRBV12-4 and TRBJ2-5, with TRBD1 matching over 10 bases. The ends lost 6 bases at V and 4 bases at J; junction bases unmatched: 2. This CDR3 is built from 13 residues. This chain's CDR3 is CASRGTGAETQYF. The CDR3 DNA reads as TGTGCCAGCAGGGGGACAGGGGCAGAGACCCAGTACTTC.

CDR3 residues: CAISGSGPEREQYF. CDR3 nucleotide sequence: TGTGCCATCAGTGGGTCAGGTCCCGAACGCGAGCAGTACTTC. The chain links TRBV10-3 to TRBJ2-7; D gene unclear. The germline V gene encodes CDR1 ENHRY and CDR2 SYGVKD. The CDR3 is 14 residues long. Trimming shortened V by 4 bases and J by 6 bases, and 16 bases separated the two germline ends.

The V call is TRBV4-3, the J call TRBJ2-2; no reliable D call. Germline V gives CDR1 LGHNA, CDR2 YSLEER. V dropped 1 base and J dropped 2 bases, with 8 bases sitting between them. The CDR3 runs to 15 residues. The CDR3 nucleotides read TGCGCCAGCAGCCAAGGAACAGAAAACACCGGGGAGCTGTTTTTT. Translation: CASSQGTENTGELFF.

As to this clonotype: A read error may produce the germline difference seen at one junction end. This chain uses TRBV2 with TRBJ2-3; D remains unclear. There are 17 residues in the CDR3. Germline V gives CDR1 SNHLY, CDR2 FYNNEI. CDR3 sequence: CASRIRIPGESTDTQSF. In DNA, the CDR3 is TGTGCCAGCAGGATCCGAATCCCAGGAGAGAGTACAGATACGCAGTCTTTT.

This clonotype was observed a handful of times. The chain has TRBV6-5 and TRBJ1-3; 7 bases map to TRBD1. In germline, CDR1 is MNHEY, CDR2 SVGAGI. Germline trimming cut 3 bases from V and 5 bases from J; bases unmatched to any gene: 4. CDR3 length: 14 residues. In DNA form, the CDR3 reads TGTGCCAGCAGTTATCGGGACAGCAGAAACACCATATATTTT. Translating gives CASSYRDSRNTIYF.

This rearrangement joins TRBV20-1 to TRBJ2-2; 12 bases fit TRBD2. The CDR3 spans 18 residues. The germline CDR1 and CDR2 sequences are DFQATT and SNEGSKA (reference sequence). The V gene end was trimmed by 0 bases and the J gene end by 6 bases; junction bases not matched to a gene: 11. DNA for the CDR3: TGCAGTGCTAGAGATCTTGCTAGCGGGAGGGCCGGATCCGGGGAGCTGTTTTTT. This codes for CSARDLASGRAGSGELFF.

The J gene is TRBJ2-3, the V gene TRBV10-3; D gene ambiguous. Trimming pared 8 bases from V and 2 bases from J, leaving 8 bases between. Germline V CDR1 and CDR2: ENHRY, SYGVKD. The CDR3 is 12 residues long. The CDR3 DNA reads as TGTGCCATCTCGAGAGCCACAGATACGCAGTATTTT. It translates to CAISRATDTQYF.